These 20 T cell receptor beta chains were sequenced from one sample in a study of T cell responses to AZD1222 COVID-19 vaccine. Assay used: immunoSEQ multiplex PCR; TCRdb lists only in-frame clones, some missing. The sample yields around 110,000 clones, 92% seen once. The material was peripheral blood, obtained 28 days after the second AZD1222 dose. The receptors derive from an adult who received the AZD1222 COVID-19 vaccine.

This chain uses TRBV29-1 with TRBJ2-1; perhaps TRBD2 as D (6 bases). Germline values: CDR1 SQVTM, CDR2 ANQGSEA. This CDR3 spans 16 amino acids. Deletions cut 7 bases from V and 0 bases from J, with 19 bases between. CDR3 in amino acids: CSGGPAGLSSYNEQFF. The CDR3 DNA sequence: TGCAGCGGGGGCCCAGCGGGCCTGAGCTCCTACAATGAGCAGTTCTTC.

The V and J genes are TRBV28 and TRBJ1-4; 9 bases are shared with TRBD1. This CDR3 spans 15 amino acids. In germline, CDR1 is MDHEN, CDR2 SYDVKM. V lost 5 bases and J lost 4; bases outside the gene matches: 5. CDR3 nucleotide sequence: TGTGCCAGCAGTACCTCGGACAGGGGTAATGAAAAACTGTTTTTT. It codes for CASSTSDRGNEKLFF.

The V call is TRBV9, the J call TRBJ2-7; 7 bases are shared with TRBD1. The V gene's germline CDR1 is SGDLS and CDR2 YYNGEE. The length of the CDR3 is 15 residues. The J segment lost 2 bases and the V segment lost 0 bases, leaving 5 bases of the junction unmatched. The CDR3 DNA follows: TGTGCCAGCAGCGTAGGCGTTGGGACAGCCTACGAGCAGTACTTC. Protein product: CASSVGVGTAYEQYF. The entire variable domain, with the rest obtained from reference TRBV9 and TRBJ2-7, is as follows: DSGVTQTPKHLITATGQRVTLRCSPRSGDLSVYWYQQSLDQGLQFLIQYYNGEERAKGNILERFSAQQFPDLHSELNLSSLELGDSALYFCASSVGVGTAYEQYFGPGTRLTVT.

CDR3 region: CASSFGSDQPQHF. For the CDR3, the DNA is TGTGCCAGCAGCTTTGGGTCGGATCAGCCCCAGCATTTT. The gene calls are TRBV11-2 and TRBJ1-5; D is unclear. Germline-derived CDR1 and CDR2 are SGHAT and FQNNGV. This CDR3 comprises 13 residues. Trimming removed 3 bases from V and 5 bases from J, with 8 bases in between.

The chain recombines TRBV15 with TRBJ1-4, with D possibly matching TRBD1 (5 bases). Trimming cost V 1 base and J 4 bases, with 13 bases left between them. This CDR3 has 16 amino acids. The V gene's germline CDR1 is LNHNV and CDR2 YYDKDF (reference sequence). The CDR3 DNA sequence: TGTGCCACCAGCAGAGCGGCGGGACGGAATAATGAAAAACTGTTTTTT. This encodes CATSRAAGRNNEKLFF.

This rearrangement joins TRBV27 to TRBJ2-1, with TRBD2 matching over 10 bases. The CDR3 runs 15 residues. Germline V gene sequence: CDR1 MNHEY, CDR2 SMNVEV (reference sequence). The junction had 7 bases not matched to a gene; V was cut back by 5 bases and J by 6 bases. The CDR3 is CASSPGLAASNEQFF. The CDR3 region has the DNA TGTGCCAGCAGTCCCGGACTAGCGGCAAGCAATGAGCAGTTCTTC.

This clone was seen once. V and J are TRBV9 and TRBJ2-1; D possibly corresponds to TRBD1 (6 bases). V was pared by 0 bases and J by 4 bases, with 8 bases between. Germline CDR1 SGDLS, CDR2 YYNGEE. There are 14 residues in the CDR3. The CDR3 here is CASSVVGGYNEQFF. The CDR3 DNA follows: TGTGCCAGCAGCGTAGTAGGGGGATACAATGAGCAGTTCTTC.

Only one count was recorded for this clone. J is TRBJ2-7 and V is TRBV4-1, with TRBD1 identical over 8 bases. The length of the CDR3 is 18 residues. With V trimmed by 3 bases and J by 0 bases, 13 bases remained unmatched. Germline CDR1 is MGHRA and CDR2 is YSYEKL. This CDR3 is CASSQPGQGSIHSYEQYF. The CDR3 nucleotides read TGCGCCAGCAGCCAGCCTGGACAGGGTAGTATTCACTCCTACGAGCAGTACTTC.

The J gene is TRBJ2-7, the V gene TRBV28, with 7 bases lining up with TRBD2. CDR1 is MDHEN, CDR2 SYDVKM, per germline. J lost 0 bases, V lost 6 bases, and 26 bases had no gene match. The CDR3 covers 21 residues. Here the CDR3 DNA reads TGTGCCAGCAGAGACCCCATTATGAACGGGACTAAGCCGCTGGGCTCCTACGAGCAGTACTTC. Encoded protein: CASRDPIMNGTKPLGSYEQYF. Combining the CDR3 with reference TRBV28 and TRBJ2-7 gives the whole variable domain DVKVTQSSRYLVKRTGEKVFLECVQDMDHENMFWYRQDPGLGLRLIYFSYDVKMKEKGDIPEGYSVSREKKERFSLILESASTNQTSMYLCASRDPIMNGTKPLGSYEQYFGPGTRLTVT.

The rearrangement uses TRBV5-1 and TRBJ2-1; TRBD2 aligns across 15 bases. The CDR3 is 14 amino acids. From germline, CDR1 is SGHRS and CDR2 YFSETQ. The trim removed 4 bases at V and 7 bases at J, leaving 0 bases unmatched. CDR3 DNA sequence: TGCGCCAGCAGCGGGACTAGCGGGAGGAATGAGCAGTTCTTC. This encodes CASSGTSGRNEQFF.

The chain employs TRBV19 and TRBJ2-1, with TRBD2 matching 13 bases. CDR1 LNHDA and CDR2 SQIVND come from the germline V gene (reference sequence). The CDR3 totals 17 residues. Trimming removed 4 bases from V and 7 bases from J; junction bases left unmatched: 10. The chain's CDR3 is CASSTGLAGVWGNEQFF. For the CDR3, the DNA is TGTGCCAGTAGTACCGGACTAGCGGGAGTTTGGGGAAATGAGCAGTTCTTC. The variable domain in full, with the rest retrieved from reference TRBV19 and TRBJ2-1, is DGGITQSPKYLFRKEGQNVTLSCEQNLNHDAMYWYRQDPGQGLRLIYYSQIVNDFQKGDIAEGYSVSREKKESFPLTVTSAQKNPTAFYLCASSTGLAGVWGNEQFFGPGTRLTVL.

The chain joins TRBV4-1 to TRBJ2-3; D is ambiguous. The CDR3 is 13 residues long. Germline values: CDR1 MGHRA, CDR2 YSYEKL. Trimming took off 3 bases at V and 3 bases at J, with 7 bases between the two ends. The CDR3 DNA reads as TGCGCCAGCAGCCACCCAATGACAGATACGCAGTATTTT. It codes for CASSHPMTDTQYF.

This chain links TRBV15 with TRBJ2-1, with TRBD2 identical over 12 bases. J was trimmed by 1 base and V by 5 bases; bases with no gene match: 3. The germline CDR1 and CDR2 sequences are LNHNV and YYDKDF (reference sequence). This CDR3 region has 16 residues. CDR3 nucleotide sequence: TGTGCCACCAGCGAAGGGACTAGCGGGTCCTACAATGAGCAGTTCTTC. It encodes CATSEGTSGSYNEQFF.

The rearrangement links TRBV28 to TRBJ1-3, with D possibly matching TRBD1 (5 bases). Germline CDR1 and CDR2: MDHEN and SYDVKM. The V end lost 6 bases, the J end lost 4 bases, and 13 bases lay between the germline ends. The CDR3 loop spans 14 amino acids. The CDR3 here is CASSRGVFGNTIYF. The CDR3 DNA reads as TGTGCCAGCAGCCGGGGGGTATTCGGAAACACCATATATTTT.

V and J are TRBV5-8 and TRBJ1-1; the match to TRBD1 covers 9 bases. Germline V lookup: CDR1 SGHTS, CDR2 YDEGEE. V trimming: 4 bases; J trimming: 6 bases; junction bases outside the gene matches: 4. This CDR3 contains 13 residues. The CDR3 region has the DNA TGTGCCAGCAGCCTGGGACAGGGACCTGAAGCTTTCTTT. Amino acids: CASSLGQGPEAFF.

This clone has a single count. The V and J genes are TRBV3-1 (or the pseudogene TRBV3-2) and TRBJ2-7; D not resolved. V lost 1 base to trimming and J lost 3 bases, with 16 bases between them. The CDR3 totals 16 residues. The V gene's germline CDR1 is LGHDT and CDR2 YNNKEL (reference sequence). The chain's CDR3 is CASSQAGRGSYYEQYF. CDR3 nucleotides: TGTGCCAGCAGCCAAGCCGGACGCGGTTCCTACTACGAGCAGTACTTC.

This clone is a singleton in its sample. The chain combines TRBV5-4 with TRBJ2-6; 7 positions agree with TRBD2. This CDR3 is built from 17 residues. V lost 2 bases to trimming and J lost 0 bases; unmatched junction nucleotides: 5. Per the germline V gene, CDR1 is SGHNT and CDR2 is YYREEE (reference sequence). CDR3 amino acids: CASSFQSGDSGANVLTF. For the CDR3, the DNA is TGTGCCAGCAGCTTTCAGAGCGGGGACTCTGGGGCCAACGTCCTGACTTTC.

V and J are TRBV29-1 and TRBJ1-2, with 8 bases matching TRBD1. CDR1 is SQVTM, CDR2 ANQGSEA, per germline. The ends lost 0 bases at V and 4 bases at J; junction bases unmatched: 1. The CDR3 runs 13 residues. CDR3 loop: CSVEEQGGYGYTF. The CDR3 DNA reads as TGCAGCGTTGAAGAACAGGGGGGCTATGGCTACACCTTC.

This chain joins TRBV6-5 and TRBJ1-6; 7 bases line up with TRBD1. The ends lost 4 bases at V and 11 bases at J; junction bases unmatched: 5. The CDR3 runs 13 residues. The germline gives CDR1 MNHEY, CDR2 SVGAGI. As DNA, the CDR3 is TGTGCCAGCAGTTTTCCGGACAGGACACCCCTCCACTTT. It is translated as CASSFPDRTPLHF.

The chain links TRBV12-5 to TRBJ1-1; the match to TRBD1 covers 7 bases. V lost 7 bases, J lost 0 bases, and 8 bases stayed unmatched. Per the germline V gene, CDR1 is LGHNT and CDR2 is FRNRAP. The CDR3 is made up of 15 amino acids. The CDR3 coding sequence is TGTGCTAGTGCCCCGACAGGGTGGGTGAACACTGAAGCTTTCTTT. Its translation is CASAPTGWVNTEAFF.